This TCR beta chain derives from a study of T cell repertoires in cytomegalovirus infection. The overall study: Through public TCR beta signatures, both CMV infection and matching HLA type were indicated. General study findings and limits: HLA-C-restricted CMV clonotypes gave the most frequent clonotype in two of eight donors.

This clonotype turned up a few times. Its matching antigen is unknown. TCRdb independently ran MiXCR on the reads; one entry per CDR3 protein. The sample yields approximately 320,000 distinct CDR3 sequences, 9% to 9.5% seen once. The CDR3 runs to 17 residues. Germline CDR1 LNHDA, CDR2 SQIVND (reference sequence). V was pared by 2 bases and J by 5 bases, with 9 bases of the junction left unmatched. This TCR was recovered from a human donor in good health (CMV status not recorded). Some clones in this sample may be carry-over from other donors' samples. V is TRBV19 and J is TRBJ1-6; 7 positions agree with TRBD1. The sample taken for sequencing was PBMCs. The chain's CDR3 is CASSIRQGGGNNSPLHF. The CDR3 region has the DNA TGTGCCAGTAGTATACGACAGGGAGGTGGGAATAATTCACCCCTCCACTTT.